A single T cell receptor (beta chain) is shown here with its context. This specimen comes from a study of T cell repertoires in cytomegalovirus infection. TCRdb itself ran the reads through MiXCR, one entry per CDR3 protein. The table records 150,000 to 200,000 distinct CDR3 sequences, approximately 28% of them present only once. The CDR3 spans 17 residues. Deletions cut 0 bases from V and 1 base from J, with 16 bases between. Looked up from germline, CDR1 is SGHDN and CDR2 is FVKESK. The genes are TRBV14 and TRBJ2-7; no definite D call. This clonotype was obtained from a human donor in good health (CMV status not recorded). Some clones in this sample may be carry-over from other donors' samples. Sequencing was performed on PBMCs. Here the CDR3 DNA reads TGTGCCAGCAGCCAAGAAGGTTCGACTGTGACTTCCTACGAGCAGTACTTC. This encodes CASSQEGSTVTSYEQYF.